Listed below are T cell receptor beta chains from one sample, sequenced in a study of post-analysis software for immune sequencing data. TCRdb reanalysed the PCR reads using MiXCR and keeps one entry per CDR3 protein. The sample carries roughly 540,000 distinct CDR3 sequences, 34% recorded once. Sequenced input: blood. The receptors stem from a girl under 18 with multiple sclerosis. Both conserved end residues are part of each CDR3.

v_call cdr3_aa
TRBV7-3 CASTPTGGLSYNEQFF
TRBV29-1 CSVLSRRKGNEQFF
TRBV20-1 CSARDIGGNDYEQYF
TRBV12-3/TRBV12-4 CASSPTIFEQFF
TRBV15 CATSRSSYNEQFF
TRBV12-3/TRBV12-4 CASSLGDGLAGVTYNEQFF
TRBV28 CASGGGSGADTQYF
TRBV21-1 CASSKGEGSTGEKLFF
TRBV11-2 CASSFRGLAALGGTDTQYF
TRBV20-1 CGASRRDRVRYNEQFF
TRBV6-5 CASRRTEGASNEQYF
TRBV7-9 CASSLALTKETQYF
TRBV3-1 CASSQDGGSQETRYF
TRBV20-1 CSARQYLEPGQGTYEQYF
TRBV6-1 CASSNWEAFF
TRBV2 CASSDNSGGSTEAFF
TRBV12-3/TRBV12-4 CASSPGRHTEAFF
TRBV9 CASSVTPNTEAFF
TRBV25-1 CASSEWRIAGDNEQFF
TRBV20-1 CSARDWRTSGYNEQFF
TRBV5-1 CASSLGQRGIETQYF
TRBV6-1 CARRIGQGVDNEQFF
TRBV6-4 CASFGPGLAGFEQFF
TRBV5-6 CASRPTGGPYEQYF
TRBV7-6 CASSPVRGGGTDTQYF
TRBV5-1 CASSPRTSGIYEQYF
TRBV5-6 CASRDRMTDTQYF
TRBV4-2 CASSQDEGGRVAGELFF
TRBV9 CASSYSGGTYNEQFF
TRBV20-1 CSAEQEDTQYF
TRBV7-2 CASSLGLRYEKLFF
TRBV18 CASSPSGGVQNEQFF
TRBV29-1 CSTYSGGEAFF
TRBV11-2 CASRRIAGGITDTQYF
TRBV7-6 CASSLLGGDRANVLTF
TRBV3-1 CASSQVGNGGGYNEQFF
TRBV6-4 CASSDSNGGNYGYTF
TRBV7-8 CASSLLGGGLTNYGYTF
TRBV11-2 CASSLGDRVSKLFF
TRBV20-1 CSASGGISYGYTF
TRBV24-1 CATSDFGKETQYF
TRBV20-1 CSARVTGANEKLFF
TRBV28 CASSLASGNYNEQFF
TRBV21-1 CATHDGGTILRSSYEQYF
TRBV20-1 CSAVGGTSAYNEQFF
TRBV9 CASSPGTSITDTQYF
TRBV5-1 CASSLVRGGTDTQYF
TRBV7-9 CASSSKRGGSHNEQFF
TRBV12-3/TRBV12-4 CASSSRQGREKLFF
TRBV5-6 CASSLGQRRIPLHF
TRBV4-2 CASSQDKIINYGYTF
TRBV20-1 CSASPPGAQETQYF
TRBV10-3 CAISGGQGAGYTF
TRBV29-1 CSVEETGADYGYTF